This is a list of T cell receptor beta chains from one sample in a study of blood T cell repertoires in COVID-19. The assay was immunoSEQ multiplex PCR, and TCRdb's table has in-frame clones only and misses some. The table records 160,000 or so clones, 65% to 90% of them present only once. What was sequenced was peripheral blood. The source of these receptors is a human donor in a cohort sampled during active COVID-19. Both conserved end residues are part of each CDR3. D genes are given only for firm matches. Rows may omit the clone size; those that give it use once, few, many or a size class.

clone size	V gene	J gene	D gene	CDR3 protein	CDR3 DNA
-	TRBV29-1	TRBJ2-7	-	CSVVGSSYEQYF	TGCAGCGTTGTTGGGAGCTCCTACGAGCAGTACTTC
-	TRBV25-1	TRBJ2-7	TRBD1	CASSEYGTGSYEQYF	TGTGCCAGCAGTGAATATGGGACAGGGTCCTACGAGCAGTACTTC
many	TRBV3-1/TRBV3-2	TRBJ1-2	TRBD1	CASSQTGTGRGYGYTF	TGTGCCAGCAGCCAAACCGGGACAGGTAGGGGATATGGCTACACCTTC
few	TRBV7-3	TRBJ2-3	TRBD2	CASSPGAAGGTDTQYF	TGTGCCAGCAGCCCTGGGGCAGCGGGGGGCACAGATACGCAGTATTTT
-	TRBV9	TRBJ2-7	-	CASSQGFYEQYF	TGTGCCAGCAGCCAGGGATTTTACGAGCAGTACTTC
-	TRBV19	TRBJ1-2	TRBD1	CASSIQGGGYTF	TGTGCCAGTAGTATACAGGGGGGCGGCTACACCTTC
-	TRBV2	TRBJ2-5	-	CASSEGGQTQETQYF	TGTGCCAGCAGTGAAGGAGGCCAGACCCAAGAGACCCAGTACTTC
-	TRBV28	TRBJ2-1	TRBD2	CASSFPSGRQVGDEQFF	TGTGCCAGCAGTTTCCCTAGCGGGCGACAGGTTGGAGATGAGCAGTTCTTC
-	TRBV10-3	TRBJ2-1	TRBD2	CAISIADRGGEQFF	TGTGCCATCAGTATTGCGGACCGGGGAGGGGAGCAGTTCTTC
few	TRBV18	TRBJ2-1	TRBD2	CASSPSGLEDRNEQFF	TGTGCCAGCTCACCTTCGGGACTAGAGGATCGCAATGAGCAGTTCTTC
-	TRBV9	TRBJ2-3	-	CASSTGTGGTDTQYF	TGTGCCAGCAGCACCGGGACGGGGGGCACAGATACGCAGTATTTT
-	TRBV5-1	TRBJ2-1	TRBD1	CASSSGQGEQFF	TGCGCCAGCAGCTCGGGACAGGGCGAGCAGTTCTTC
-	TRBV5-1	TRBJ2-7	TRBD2	CASSLRAGGHYEQYF	TGCGCCAGCAGCTTGAGGGCGGGAGGCCACTACGAGCAGTACTTC
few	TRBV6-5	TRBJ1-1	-	CASSPGGSGSEAFF	TGTGCCAGCAGCCCCGGGGGATCTGGTTCTGAAGCTTTCTTT
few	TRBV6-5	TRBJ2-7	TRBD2	CASSYGTSGKGDEQYF	TGTGCCAGCAGTTACGGGACTAGCGGGAAAGGAGACGAGCAGTACTTC
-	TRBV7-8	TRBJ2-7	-	CASSLEGAVHEQYF	TGTGCCAGCAGCTTAGAGGGAGCGGTCCACGAGCAGTACTTC
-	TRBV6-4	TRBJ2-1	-	CASSDIGGGNEQFF	TGTGCCAGCAGTGATATTGGGGGCGGGAATGAGCAGTTCTTC
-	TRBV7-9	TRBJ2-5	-	CASSLLQGGRETQYF	TGTGCCAGCAGCTTACTCCAGGGGGGTAGAGAGACCCAGTACTTC
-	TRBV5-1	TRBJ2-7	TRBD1	CASSFAGTGPFFSQF	TGCGCCAGCAGCTTCGCTGGGACAGGACCATTCTTCTCCCAATTC
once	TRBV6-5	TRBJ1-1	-	CASRNEVGQNTEAFF	TGTGCCAGCAGGAACGAGGTGGGACAGAACACTGAAGCTTTCTTT
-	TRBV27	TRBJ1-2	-	CASSNPGGYGYTF	TGTGCCAGCAGTAACCCGGGAGGCTATGGCTACACCTTC
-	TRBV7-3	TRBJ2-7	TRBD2	CASSLWEGAFEQYF	TGTGCCAGCAGCTTATGGGAGGGTGCTTTCGAGCAGTACTTC
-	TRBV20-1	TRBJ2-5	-	CSASPVSGTQETQYF	TGCAGTGCTAGTCCTGTGAGCGGAACCCAAGAGACCCAGTACTTC
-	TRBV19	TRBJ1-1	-	CASSPMGDRGEAFF	TGTGCCAGTAGTCCAATGGGGGATCGGGGGGAAGCTTTCTTT
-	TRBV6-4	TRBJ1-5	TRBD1	CASSDSLLGTGSNQPQHF	TGTGCCAGCAGTGACTCATTGTTAGGGACAGGGAGCAATCAGCCCCAGCATTTT
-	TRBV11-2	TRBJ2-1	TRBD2	CASSLFPLAGVVEQFF	TGTGCCAGCAGCTTATTCCCCCTAGCGGGGGTTGTGGAGCAGTTCTTC
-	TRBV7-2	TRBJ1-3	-	CASSATGLRTSSGNTIYF	TGTGCCAGCAGCGCGACGGGACTCCGGACCAGCTCTGGAAACACCATATATTTT
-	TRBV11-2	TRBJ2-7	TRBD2	CASSLGIAGAYSSYEQYF	TGTGCCAGCAGCTTAGGTATCGCGGGAGCCTATAGCTCCTACGAGCAGTACTTC
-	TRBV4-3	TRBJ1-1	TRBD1	CASSQESDRVSMNTEAFF	TGCGCCAGCAGCCAAGAAAGTGACAGGGTATCGATGAACACTGAAGCTTTCTTT
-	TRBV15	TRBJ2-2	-	CATSRVSEGTGELFF	TGTGCCACCAGCAGAGTGTCGGAGGGAACCGGGGAGCTGTTTTTT